This TCR beta chain appears in the sequencing data of a study of blood T cell repertoires in COVID-19. Germline V gene data show CDR1 as SGHRS and CDR2 as YFSETQ. This CDR3 comprises 16 residues. Trimming stripped 0 bases from V and 1 base from J, with 13 bases between. The protocol was immunoSEQ multiplex PCR, while the TCRdb copy is restricted to in-frame clones and leaves out a portion. The table has about 200,000 clones, around 80% seen once. The rearrangement uses TRBV5-1 and TRBJ2-5; a possible D gene is TRBD1 (6 bases). The receptor comes from a human donor in a cohort sampled during active COVID-19. Sequenced: peripheral blood. The CDR3 sequence is CASSLAAAGVQETQYF. The CDR3 DNA reads TGCGCCAGCAGCTTGGCCGCGGCAGGGGTCCAAGAGACCCAGTACTTC.